The 20 T cell receptor beta chains below were found in one sample sequenced in a study of cytomegalovirus exposure and HLA in healthy donors (dated by TCRdb to the late 2010s). Library construction relied on the immunoSEQ multiplex PCR assay. The table was pulled from immuneACCESS by TCRdb, which kept in-frame rearrangements only. Such tables lose some clones; where checked, under half of the loss comes from unresolved V genes, and the rest has no known cause. The sample table shows roughly 120,000 clones, and more than 75% are seen once. Together, the top ten hold under 2.5% of the sample. The sample was PBMCs. The receptors were gathered from a woman under 40 in good health and CMV-seronegative.

The rearrangement joins TRBV6-1 to TRBJ2-3; TRBD1 agrees at 7 bases. J gave up 1 base and V 5 bases, and 3 bases lay outside the gene matches. The CDR3 contains 14 residues. The germline V gene has CDR1 MNHNS and CDR2 SASEGT. In DNA form, the CDR3 reads TGTGCCAGCAGTCGACAGGGTGGCACAGATACGCAGTATTTT. Its protein is CASSRQGGTDTQYF.

This chain links TRBV6-5 with TRBJ1-2; D may be TRBD1 (6 bases). The CDR3 loop spans 13 amino acids. Trimming removed 2 bases at V and 9 bases at J, with 13 bases between. Germline V lookup: CDR1 MNHEY, CDR2 SVGAGI. The CDR3 loop reads CASSYRGGSSYTF. The CDR3 DNA is TGTGCCAGCAGTTACAGAGGGGGATCCAGCTACACCTTC.

This clone was seen a few times. V gene TRBV2 combines with J gene TRBJ2-3; 8 bases are shared with TRBD2. The germline V gene encodes CDR1 SNHLY and CDR2 FYNNEI. Germline trimming cut 5 bases from V and 0 bases from J; bases unmatched to any gene: 10. The length of the CDR3 is 17 residues. CDR3 amino acids: CASSTTGGGPSTDTQYF. The CDR3, as DNA: TGTGCCAGCAGTACCACCGGCGGGGGGCCTAGCACAGATACGCAGTATTTT.

A single count supports this clone. The chain recombines TRBV5-1 with TRBJ2-3, with D hard to call. The V end was cut by 0 bases, the J end by 3 bases, with 8 bases between. Germline V CDR1 and CDR2: SGHRS, YFSETQ. This CDR3 comprises 14 residues. The CDR3 DNA follows: TGCGCCAGCAGCTTGGGGGCAGTGACAGATACGCAGTATTTT. Its protein is CASSLGAVTDTQYF.

In this sample, this clone turned up once. This chain links TRBV5-1 with TRBJ2-5, with TRBD1 as a possible D gene (5 bases). The CDR3 totals 14 residues. Deletions cut 1 base from V and 4 bases from J, with 11 bases between. The germline V gene has CDR1 SGHRS and CDR2 YFSETQ. The CDR3 here is CASSLSQGGETQYF. The CDR3 coding sequence is TGCGCCAGCAGCTTGAGCCAGGGTGGAGAGACCCAGTACTTC. Based on the CDR3 plus reference TRBV5-1 and TRBJ2-5, the full variable domain is KAGVTQTPRYLIKTRGQQVTLSCSPISGHRSVSWYQQTPGQGLQFLFEYFSETQRNKGNFPGRFSGRQFSNSRSEMNVSTLELGDSALYLCASSLSQGGETQYFGPGTRLLVL.

This chain joins TRBV12-5 and TRBJ2-5; TRBD1 agrees at 8 bases. CDR3 length equals 14 residues. The junction had 4 bases not matched to a gene; V was cut back by 6 bases and J by 1 base. CDR1 LGHNT and CDR2 FRNRAP come from the germline V gene. The CDR3 protein is CASGLGQGQETQYF. CDR3 nucleotides: TGTGCTAGTGGCCTCGGACAGGGCCAAGAGACCCAGTACTTC.

The chain employs TRBV30 and TRBJ2-5; 12 nucleotides match TRBD2. Germline V gene sequence: CDR1 GTSNPN, CDR2 SVGIG (reference sequence). This CDR3 has 16 residues. V lost 1 base, J lost 7 bases, and 10 bases stayed unmatched. Here the CDR3 DNA reads TGTGCCTGGAGTGAGGAACTAGCGGGGGGCAGGAGGACCCAGTACTTC. Its protein is CAWSEELAGGRRTQYF.

The sample holds one count of this clone. This chain links TRBV2 with TRBJ2-7; D gene ambiguous. The length of the CDR3 is 13 residues. Germline CDR1 SNHLY, CDR2 FYNNEI. V was pared by 7 bases and J by 2 bases, with 12 bases between. The CDR3: CASTKAQAYEQYF. The CDR3 nucleotides read TGTGCCAGCACCAAAGCTCAGGCCTACGAGCAGTACTTC.

The J gene is TRBJ2-7, the V gene TRBV14, with a tentative D call TRBD2 (6 bases). V was clipped by 6 bases and J by 3 bases, with 12 bases between them. CDR1 and CDR2 from the germline V gene are SGHDN and FVKESK. This CDR3 contains 13 residues. The CDR3: CASRGSGNYEQYF. CDR3 nucleotide sequence: TGTGCCAGCAGGGGTAGCGGCAACTACGAGCAGTACTTC.

The chain recombines TRBV9 with TRBJ1-2, with 7 bases fitting TRBD1. The CDR3 totals 15 residues. The V gene's germline CDR1 is SGDLS and CDR2 YYNGEE. V was pared by 2 bases and J by 4 bases, with 8 bases of the junction left unmatched. The CDR3 DNA reads TGTGCCAGCAGCGTGGGGACAGCCCAGGGCTATGGCTACACCTTC. It translates to CASSVGTAQGYGYTF.

V is TRBV4-3 and J is TRBJ2-4, with D unclear. The CDR3 has 17 amino acids. V was cut by 4 bases and J by 5 bases, with 21 bases left in between. Germline CDR1 is LGHNA and CDR2 is YSLEER. CDR3 DNA sequence: TGCGCCAGCAGCCTAAACCCGCCCTCACTCACCCAAAACATTCAGTACTTC. This translates into CASSLNPPSLTQNIQYF.

The chain combines TRBV6-5 with TRBJ1-3; possible D gene TRBD1, 6 bases. V gave up 7 bases and J gave up 0 bases, with 10 bases separating them. CDR3 length: 14 amino acids. Germline lookup yields CDR1 MNHEY and CDR2 SVGAGI. CDR3: CASKQGHSGNTIYF. The CDR3 DNA reads TGTGCCAGCAAACAGGGTCACTCTGGAAACACCATATATTTT.

The rearrangement links TRBV9 to TRBJ1-1; no firm D call. Germline V gene lookup returns CDR1 SGDLS and CDR2 YYNGEE. The CDR3 is 15 residues long. V lost 3 bases to trimming and J lost 1 base, with 13 bases between them. CDR3 sequence reads: CASSALPTKNTEAFF. CDR3 sequence (DNA): TGTGCCAGCAGCGCACTCCCTACTAAGAACACTGAAGCTTTCTTT.

CDR3 loop: CAWSRQKNPYEQYF. CDR3 coding DNA: TGTGCCTGGAGTCGACAGAAAAATCCCTACGAGCAGTACTTC. The rearrangement joins TRBV30 to TRBJ2-7; possibly TRBD1 for D (5 bases). Per germline, CDR1 GTSNPN and CDR2 SVGIG (reference sequence). The V gene lost 2 bases and the J gene lost 2 bases, with 13 bases spanning the gap. The CDR3 contains 14 residues. Full variable domain (missing parts from reference TRBV30 and TRBJ2-7): SQTIHQWPATLVQPVGSPLSLECTVEGTSNPNLYWYRQAAGRGLQLLFYSVGIGQISSEVPQNLSASRPQDRQFILSSKKLLLSDSGFYLCAWSRQKNPYEQYFGPGTRLTVT.

The CDR3 sequence: CASSDPLSVAGADTQYF. For the CDR3, the DNA is TGTGCCAGCAGTGATCCGCTGTCGGTAGCGGGGGCGGATACGCAGTATTTT. J is TRBJ2-3 and V is TRBV2; 9 nucleotides line up with TRBD2. V gave up 3 bases and J gave up 6 bases; unmatched junction bases: 13. The CDR3 spans 17 residues. The germline V gene has CDR1 SNHLY and CDR2 FYNNEI.

The rearrangement joins TRBV19 to TRBJ1-2, with TRBD1 matching over 7 bases. V trimming: 7 bases; J trimming: 3 bases; junction bases outside the gene matches: 8. The germline gives CDR1 LNHDA, CDR2 SQIVND (reference sequence). The CDR3 contains 14 residues. CDR3 in amino acids: CASTATGMYYGYTF. CDR3 DNA sequence: TGTGCCAGTACAGCGACAGGGATGTACTATGGCTACACCTTC.

The chain combines TRBV13 with TRBJ1-2; maybe TRBD1 (6 bases). The CDR3 is 15 amino acids. The germline gives CDR1 PRHDT, CDR2 FYEKMQ (reference sequence). V shed 6 bases and J shed 8 bases, with 22 bases lying between them. This CDR3 is CASSQSAGGGLGYTF. As DNA, the CDR3 is TGTGCCAGCAGTCAAAGCGCGGGGGGCGGGCTCGGCTACACCTTC.

V and J are TRBV19 and TRBJ1-1; D might be TRBD1 (5 bases). Trimming removed 10 bases at V and 4 bases at J, with 22 bases between. Germline values: CDR1 LNHDA, CDR2 SQIVND (reference sequence). The CDR3 has 15 residues. DNA of the CDR3: TGTGCCACGAAACCCAACGGCAGGGCCTTCACTGAAGCTTTCTTT. It yields the protein CATKPNGRAFTEAFF.

The rearrangement links TRBV4-3 to TRBJ1-2, with a tentative D call TRBD1 (5 bases). Germline CDR1 reads LGHNA; CDR2 reads YSLEER. The length of the CDR3 is 16 residues. V was trimmed by 0 bases and J by 5 bases, leaving 16 bases between them. This chain's CDR3 is CASSQDAGPLLYGYTF. CDR3 sequence (DNA): TGCGCCAGCAGCCAAGATGCGGGGCCGCTACTATATGGCTACACCTTC.

This CDR3 reads CASSRQGGGTGELFF. CDR3 DNA sequence: TGTGCCAGTAGTAGACAGGGGGGAGGCACCGGGGAGCTGTTTTTT. The genes are TRBV19 and TRBJ2-2; 9 nucleotides line up with TRBD1. Per germline, CDR1 LNHDA and CDR2 SQIVND (reference sequence). This CDR3 has 15 amino acids. V dropped 4 bases and J dropped 4; count of bases not matched to a gene: 4.